These 13 T cell receptor beta chains were sequenced from one sample in a study of cytomegalovirus exposure and HLA in healthy donors. The PCR employed 60 Vbeta primers together with 13 Jbeta primers. This table comes from immunoSEQ multiplex PCR, and its TCRdb copy is limited to in-frame clones, with some not included. The sample lists some 120,000 clones, around 60% occurring once. Sequencing used PBMCs. The origin of the receptors is a woman between 40 and 55 years old in good health and CMV-seropositive.

The chain combines TRBV18 with TRBJ1-1; D possibly corresponds to TRBD1 (6 bases). V lost 0 bases to trimming and J lost 2 bases, with 10 bases between them. The CDR3 totals 15 residues. CDR1 is KGHSH and CDR2 is LQKENI in the germline V gene. CDR3 nucleotide sequence: TGTGCCAGCTCACCACCGACAGGTTATAACACTGAAGCTTTCTTT. This translates into CASSPPTGYNTEAFF.

The chain links TRBV4-1 to TRBJ1-2, with D unclear. The CDR3 has 17 amino acids. With 0 bases removed from V and 0 bases from J, the gap between germline ends came to 14 bases. CDR1 is MGHRA, CDR2 YSYEKL, per germline. The DNA for the CDR3 is TGCGCCAGCAGCCAAGATGTAGTTGATCCGGCTAACTATGGCTACACCTTC. It encodes CASSQDVVDPANYGYTF.

The chain has TRBV6-5 and TRBJ2-3; 10 nucleotides agree with TRBD2. With 2 bases clipped from V and 6 bases from J, the junction kept 8 bases outside the gene matches. There are 16 residues in the CDR3. Germline CDR1 is MNHEY and CDR2 is SVGAGI. The CDR3 coding sequence is TGTGCCAGCAGTTACGGAGCGGGAGGGCCGGGGGATACGCAGTATTTT. Encoded protein: CASSYGAGGPGDTQYF.

The genes are TRBV9 and TRBJ1-1, with 8 bases that match TRBD1. The CDR3 length is 16 residues. The junction had 8 bases not matched to a gene; V was cut back by 4 bases and J by 0 bases. Germline V gene lookup returns CDR1 SGDLS and CDR2 YYNGEE. The CDR3 sequence: CASSSQGANMNTEAFF. CDR3 bases: TGTGCCAGCAGCTCCCAGGGGGCGAATATGAACACTGAAGCTTTCTTT.

The chain combines TRBV5-4 with TRBJ2-5; 8 bases match TRBD1. The germline CDR1 and CDR2 sequences are SGHNT and YYREEE (reference sequence). After removal of 1 base from V and 2 bases from J, the junction contained 4 bases not matched to a gene. This CDR3 comprises 15 residues. CDR3: CASSLSGGRQETQYF. Here the CDR3 DNA reads TGTGCCAGCAGCTTGTCAGGGGGCCGGCAAGAGACCCAGTACTTC.

As regards this clone: The junction and the germline gene differ at one end; a read error may be behind it. The chain combines TRBV7-9 with TRBJ2-7; 10 bases line up with TRBD2. Germline CDR1 SEHNR, CDR2 FQNEAQ (reference sequence). The CDR3 contains 17 residues. The DNA for the CDR3 is TGTTCCAGCAGCTTAGTGCTAGCGGGAGACCTCTCCTACGAGCAGTACTTC. Its translation: CSSSLVLAGDLSYEQYF.

The rearrangement links TRBV7-8 to TRBJ2-1, with D possibly being TRBD2 (6 bases). CDR1 is SGHVS and CDR2 is FQNEAQ in the germline V gene. Trimming pared 5 bases from V and 3 bases from J, leaving 17 bases between. The CDR3 covers 16 residues. As DNA, the CDR3 is TGTGCCAGCAGCATTTTCCAAGGACTATTCTACAATGAGCAGTTCTTC. It yields the protein CASSIFQGLFYNEQFF.

This chain joins TRBV6-5 and TRBJ2-1; 10 bases agree with TRBD1. CDR1 MNHEY and CDR2 SVGAGI come from the germline V gene. This CDR3 region has 16 residues. The J segment lost 6 bases and the V segment lost 2 bases, leaving 7 bases of the junction unmatched. The CDR3 spells CASSYGGTGAGNEQFF. CDR3 in DNA: TGTGCCAGCAGTTACGGAGGGACAGGGGCGGGCAATGAGCAGTTCTTC.

This sequence joins TRBV28 and TRBJ2-7; D may be TRBD2 (6 bases). The CDR3 totals 14 residues. Between the trimmed V and J ends, which lost 7 bases and 2 bases, there was a span of 15 bases. Germline values: CDR1 MDHEN, CDR2 SYDVKM. The CDR3 here is CASNKGLLTYEQYF. CDR3 bases: TGTGCCAGCAACAAGGGACTCCTTACCTACGAGCAGTACTTC.

In its sample, this clone was seen once. This chain connects TRBV11-2 to TRBJ2-1; TRBD1 might be the D (8 bases). V shed 5 bases and J shed 7 bases, with 18 bases lying between them. The CDR3 spans 15 residues. Germline CDR1 reads SGHAT; CDR2 reads FQNNGV. CDR3 protein: CASSGYRGGMNEQFF. In DNA, the CDR3 is TGTGCCAGCAGCGGTTACAGGGGGGGTATGAATGAGCAGTTCTTC.

The chain carries TRBV11-2 and TRBJ1-2, with D perhaps matching TRBD1 (6 bases). CDR1 SGHAT and CDR2 FQNNGV come from the germline V gene. The CDR3 consists of 14 residues. Trimming stripped 7 bases from V and 0 bases from J, with 12 bases between. Here the CDR3 reads CASTGAGANYGYTF. The CDR3 nucleotides read TGTGCCAGCACCGGGGCAGGGGCTAACTATGGCTACACCTTC.

The chain joins TRBV6-1 to TRBJ2-7; tentatively, D is TRBD1 (6 bases). The V gene's germline CDR1 is MNHNS and CDR2 SASEGT. The CDR3 is made up of 12 amino acids. With 7 bases removed from V and 4 bases from J, the gap between germline ends came to 11 bases. The CDR3 here is CASKGQFYEQYF. In nucleotides, the CDR3 is TGTGCCAGCAAAGGACAGTTTTACGAGCAGTACTTC.

This chain's CDR3 is CASRMTGGEEKLFF. CDR3 DNA sequence: TGTGCCAGCAGGATGACAGGGGGTGAGGAAAAACTGTTTTTT. J is TRBJ1-4 and V is TRBV28; 9 bases align to TRBD1. The CDR3 is made up of 14 amino acids. Germline CDR1 and CDR2: MDHEN and SYDVKM. With 6 bases clipped from V and 8 bases from J, the junction kept 7 bases outside the gene matches. Combining the CDR3 with reference TRBV28 and TRBJ1-4 gives the whole variable domain DVKVTQSSRYLVKRTGEKVFLECVQDMDHENMFWYRQDPGLGLRLIYFSYDVKMKEKGDIPEGYSVSREKKERFSLILESASTNQTSMYLCASRMTGGEEKLFFGSGTQLSVL.